The clone carrying this T cell receptor beta chain came up many times. The source of the sample is a study of regulatory T cells in long-lasting Graves disease. TCR beta libraries were built with iRepertoire HTBI primers and Arm-PCR of CDR3 regions. TCRdb recomputed calls from the multiplex PCR reads with MiXCR, one row per CDR3 protein. The sample includes some 200,000 distinct CDR3 sequences, less than 20% of them seen just once. Time point noted: newly diagnosed GD, antithyroid drugs for less than 3 months. PBMC-derived RNA was used for the TCR library. Between the trimmed V and J ends, which lost 8 bases and 5 bases, there was a span of 6 bases. The germline V gene encodes CDR1 LNHNV and CDR2 YYDKDF (reference sequence). The CDR3 contains 11 residues. These sequences were also reported in another study, on T cells in Graves' hyperthyroidism and ophthalmopathy. That work adds: The majority of expanded thyroid clonotypes above 0.001 also appeared in blood.

The rearrangement links TRBV15 to TRBJ2-2; TRBD1 is a possible D gene (5 bases). This clonotype was sampled from a woman aged 25-40 years with Graves disease. This specimen consisted of peripheral blood mononuclear cells (PBMCs), obtained at new diagnosis, from a patient treated with antithyroid drugs. The CDR3 sequence is CATQGTGELFF. CDR3 DNA sequence: TGTGCCACCCAGGGAACCGGGGAGCTGTTTTTT.